This T cell receptor (beta chain) was identified during a study of CD4+ T cells in melanoma. Repertoires were generated with immunoSEQ multiplex PCR, while TCRdb's copy carries only in-frame clones and drops some. Here the sample spans some 14,000 clones, 62% being singletons. Findings of the study overall: A reported correlation linked neoantigen-specific CD4+ T cells to CD8+, macrophage and B cell function. Diverse differentiation states were reported for melanoma neoantigen-specific CD4+ T cells.

This CDR3 is 19 amino acids long. On this clone itself: Its antigen is not known.

This TCR came from a human donor with melanoma. Sequenced sample: cells from a culture (not recorded whether cultured in vitro). The chain has TRBV21-1 and TRBJ1-1; the tabulated D call, TRBD1, remains unverified against the DNA. TRBV21-1 is designated a pseudogene. The CDR3 region is CASSPLTRDRGIMNTEAFF. The CDR3 nucleotides are TGTGCCAGCAGCCCCCTTACCCGGGACAGGGGGATCATGAACACTGAAGCTTTCTTT.